Below are 16 T cell receptor beta chains sequenced from a single sample in a study of radiation and T cells in renal cell carcinoma. Time point specified: blood 2 weeks post-SBRT. Treatment specified: 15 Gy SBRT to primary tumor, nephrectomy 4 weeks later. Libraries were prepared by immunoSEQ multiplex PCR; TCRdb keeps only in-frame clonotypes and omits some of them. The sample shows some 130,000 clones, approximately 90% of them seen only once. The sequenced sample was blood, obtained from a patient whose treatment included radiotherapy and nephrectomy. These receptors were obtained from a woman between 65 and 79 years old with renal cell carcinoma.

The rearrangement uses TRBV11-3 and TRBJ2-3, with no clear D. The germline gives CDR1 SGHNT, CDR2 YENEEA. There are 12 residues in the CDR3. V was pared by 4 bases and J by 4 bases, with 6 bases between. CDR3 loop: CASSYRADTQYF. The CDR3 nucleotides read TGTGCCAGCAGCTATCGTGCAGATACGCAGTATTTT.

This clone was seen a handful of times. The V gene is TRBV11-1, the J gene TRBJ1-6; tentative D call: TRBD1 (6 bases). Deletions cut 5 bases from V and 4 bases from J, with 12 bases between. Germline V CDR1 and CDR2: SGHAT, FQDESV (reference sequence). The CDR3 extends over 15 amino acids. CDR3 nucleotide sequence: TGTGCCAGCAGCAACCAGGGGAATTATAATTCACCCCTCCACTTT. Its protein is CASSNQGNYNSPLHF.

The J gene is TRBJ1-5, the V gene TRBV30, with unresolved D. Per the germline V gene, CDR1 is GTSNPN and CDR2 is SVGIG (reference sequence). V gave up 5 bases and J gave up 1 base, with 6 bases separating them. The CDR3 spans 12 residues. CDR3 residues: CAWGPSNQPQHF. Here the CDR3 DNA reads TGTGCCTGGGGTCCCAGCAATCAGCCCCAGCATTTT. Combining the CDR3 with reference TRBV30 and TRBJ1-5 gives the whole variable domain SQTIHQWPATLVQPVGSPLSLECTVEGTSNPNLYWYRQAAGRGLQLLFYSVGIGQISSEVPQNLSASRPQDRQFILSSKKLLLSDSGFYLCAWGPSNQPQHFGDGTRLSIL.

This clone was detected only once. This rearrangement joins TRBV19 to TRBJ2-3; possible D gene TRBD2, 6 bases. V lost 1 base and J lost 6, with 17 bases in between. CDR1 LNHDA and CDR2 SQIVND come from the germline V gene (reference sequence). This CDR3 is built from 16 residues. In DNA form, the CDR3 reads TGTGCCAGTAGTATAGCCCCAGCGGGCGCCGTGGATACGCAGTATTTT. Residues: CASSIAPAGAVDTQYF.

V gene TRBV4-3 combines with J gene TRBJ1-2; D is uncertain. Trimming took off 1 base at V and 4 bases at J, with 13 bases between the two ends. The CDR3 runs to 15 residues. Per the germline V gene, CDR1 is LGHNA and CDR2 is YSLEER. As DNA, the CDR3 is TGCGCCAGCAGCCAAGTTCTGGGTCAGCTCTATGGCTACACCTTC. The encoded protein is CASSQVLGQLYGYTF.

The chain recombines TRBV5-1 with TRBJ2-3, with 8 bases fitting TRBD1. The V segment lost 0 bases and the J segment 2 bases; nucleotides outside the gene matches: 5. From germline, CDR1 is SGHRS and CDR2 YFSETQ. The CDR3 extends over 16 amino acids. The CDR3 DNA sequence: TGCGCCAGCAGCTTGGGACAGGGGATAACCACAGATACGCAGTATTTT. It yields the protein CASSLGQGITTDTQYF. The entire variable domain, with the rest obtained from reference TRBV5-1 and TRBJ2-3, is as follows: KAGVTQTPRYLIKTRGQQVTLSCSPISGHRSVSWYQQTPGQGLQFLFEYFSETQRNKGNFPGRFSGRQFSNSRSEMNVSTLELGDSALYLCASSLGQGITTDTQYFGPGTRLTVL.

The chain recombines TRBV4-2 with TRBJ2-5; D unresolved. This CDR3 spans 18 amino acids. Germline assignment: CDR1 LGHNA and CDR2 YNFKEQ. Trimming cost V 5 bases and J 1 base, with 23 bases left between them. CDR3 sequence reads: CASSIGSGLTTSQETQYF. CDR3 DNA: TGTGCCAGCAGCATAGGGTCCGGGCTTACGACCAGCCAAGAGACCCAGTACTTC.

This clone was recorded only once. The chain has TRBV19 and TRBJ1-2, with 7 positions matching TRBD1. The CDR3 covers 17 residues. CDR1 LNHDA and CDR2 SQIVND come from the germline V gene (reference sequence). J gave up 4 bases and V 5 bases, and 16 bases lay outside the gene matches. The CDR3 sequence is CASSQITGTVGSYGYTF. The CDR3 DNA reads as TGTGCCAGTAGTCAAATTACCGGGACAGTAGGAAGCTATGGCTACACCTTC. Using reference TRBV19 and TRBJ1-2 for the parts outside the CDR3, the full variable domain is DGGITQSPKYLFRKEGQNVTLSCEQNLNHDAMYWYRQDPGQGLRLIYYSQIVNDFQKGDIAEGYSVSREKKESFPLTVTSAQKNPTAFYLCASSQITGTVGSYGYTFGSGTRLTVV.

CDR3 loop: CASSLARAAEAFF. As DNA, the CDR3 is TGTGCCAGCAGCTTAGCGCGAGCCGCTGAAGCTTTCTTT. V is TRBV7-2 and J is TRBJ1-1; D remains unclear. Germline V gene data show CDR1 as SGHTA and CDR2 as FQGNSA. This CDR3 region has 13 residues. Trimming shortened V by 0 bases and J by 6 bases, and 8 bases separated the two germline ends.

This clone was seen more than once but under ten times. This rearrangement joins TRBV9 to TRBJ1-2, with TRBD1 as a possible D gene (5 bases). Germline V gene sequence: CDR1 SGDLS, CDR2 YYNGEE. Trimming pared 4 bases from V and 7 bases from J, leaving 23 bases between. This CDR3 region has 16 residues. The CDR3 spells CASSSYGGRTNLGYTF. CDR3 in DNA: TGTGCCAGCAGCTCATATGGTGGGAGGACAAACCTTGGCTACACCTTC.

The chain joins TRBV5-4 to TRBJ1-2; D is unresolved. The V gene's germline CDR1 is SGHNT and CDR2 YYREEE (reference sequence). V lost 3 bases to trimming and J lost 8 bases, with 17 bases between them. The CDR3 totals 14 residues. CDR3 sequence: CASSSKTELGGYTF. Written as DNA, the CDR3 is TGTGCCAGCAGCTCGAAGACGGAACTAGGGGGCTACACCTTC.

This chain uses TRBV5-1 with TRBJ2-7; D may be TRBD1 (6 bases). The germline V gene has CDR1 SGHRS and CDR2 YFSETQ. The CDR3 contains 14 residues. V dropped 3 bases and J dropped 0 bases, with 10 bases sitting between them. CDR3 region: CASSSGHISYEQYF. The CDR3 bases are TGCGCCAGCAGCTCGGGACATATCTCCTACGAGCAGTACTTC. Based on the CDR3 plus reference TRBV5-1 and TRBJ2-7, the full variable domain is KAGVTQTPRYLIKTRGQQVTLSCSPISGHRSVSWYQQTPGQGLQFLFEYFSETQRNKGNFPGRFSGRQFSNSRSEMNVSTLELGDSALYLCASSSGHISYEQYFGPGTRLTVT.

The DNA of the CDR3 is TGTGCCAGCAGCACCCCTGGGACCAGAGAGCAGTTCTTC. Residues: CASSTPGTREQFF. V and J are TRBV7-9 and TRBJ2-1, with D possibly being TRBD1 or TRBD2 (5 bases each). In germline, CDR1 is SEHNR, CDR2 FQNEAQ (reference sequence). Trimming removed 5 bases from V and 10 bases from J, with 15 bases in between. The CDR3 sequence is 13 residues long. Full variable domain (rest looked up from reference TRBV7-9 and TRBJ2-1): DTGVSQNPRHKITKRGQNVTFRCDPISEHNRLYWYRQTLGQGPEFLTYFQNEAQLEKSRLLSDRFSAERPKGSFSTLEIQRTEQGDSAMYLCASSTPGTREQFFGPGTRLTVL.

The chain uses TRBV14 and TRBJ2-7; TRBD1 matches at 11 bases. With 5 bases clipped from V and 3 bases from J, the junction kept 9 bases outside the gene matches. This CDR3 is built from 16 residues. Germline V gene lookup returns CDR1 SGHDN and CDR2 FVKESK. In nucleotides, the CDR3 is TGTGCCAGCAGCGAACTGGGGACAGGGGGACTCTACGAGCAGTACTTC. This translates into CASSELGTGGLYEQYF.

This chain links TRBV6-5 with TRBJ2-1; D is uncertain. Trimming took off 6 bases at V and 10 bases at J, with 10 bases between the two ends. CDR1 and CDR2 (germline): MNHEY, SVGAGI. The CDR3 is 11 residues long. CDR3 loop: CASSSLGEQFF. The DNA of the CDR3 is TGTGCCAGCAGCTCCTTGGGGGAGCAGTTCTTC.

The genes are TRBV19 and TRBJ1-5; no reliable D call. CDR1 is LNHDA, CDR2 SQIVND, per germline (reference sequence). The V end lost 8 bases, the J end lost 8 bases, and 19 bases lay between the germline ends. This CDR3 contains 14 residues. The CDR3 DNA reads TGTGCCAGTCGTGAACTGCCTATCGGGGAGCCCCAGCATTTT. This codes for CASRELPIGEPQHF. Full variable domain (outside the CDR3, taken from reference TRBV19 and TRBJ1-5): DGGITQSPKYLFRKEGQNVTLSCEQNLNHDAMYWYRQDPGQGLRLIYYSQIVNDFQKGDIAEGYSVSREKKESFPLTVTSAQKNPTAFYLCASRELPIGEPQHFGDGTRLSIL.